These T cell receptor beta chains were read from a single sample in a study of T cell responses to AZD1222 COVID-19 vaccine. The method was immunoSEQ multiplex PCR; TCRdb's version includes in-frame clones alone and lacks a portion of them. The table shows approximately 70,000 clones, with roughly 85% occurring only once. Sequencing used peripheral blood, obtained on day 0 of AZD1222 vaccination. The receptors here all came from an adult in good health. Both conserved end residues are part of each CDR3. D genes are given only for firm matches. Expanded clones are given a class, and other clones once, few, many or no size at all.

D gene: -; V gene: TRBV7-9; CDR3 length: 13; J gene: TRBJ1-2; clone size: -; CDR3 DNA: TGTGCCAGCAGCTTAGTATATGGCGAGGGCTACACCTTC; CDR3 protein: CASSLVYGEGYTF
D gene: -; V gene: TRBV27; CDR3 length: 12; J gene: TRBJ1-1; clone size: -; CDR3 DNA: TGTGCCAGTAAGAAAGGAAGCACTGAAGCTTTCTTT; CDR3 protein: CASKKGSTEAFF
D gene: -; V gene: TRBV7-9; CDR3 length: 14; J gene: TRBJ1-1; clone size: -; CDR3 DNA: TGTGCCAGCAGCTCCCGGACGGAGATTTTCGGAGCTTTCTTT; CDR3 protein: CASSSRTEIFGAFF
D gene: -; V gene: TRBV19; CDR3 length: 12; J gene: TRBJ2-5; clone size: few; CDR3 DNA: TGTGCCAGTAGGGGAGACTGGGAGACCCAGTACTTC; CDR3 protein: CASRGDWETQYF
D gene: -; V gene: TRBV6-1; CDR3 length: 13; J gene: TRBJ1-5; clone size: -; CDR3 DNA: TGTGCCAGCAGTGAATTTGGGAATCAGCCCCAGCATTTT; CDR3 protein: CASSEFGNQPQHF
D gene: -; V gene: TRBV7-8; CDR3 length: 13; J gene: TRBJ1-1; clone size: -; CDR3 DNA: TGTGCCACCCGTAGGGGGAGTTGGACTGAAGCTTTCTTT; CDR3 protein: CATRRGSWTEAFF
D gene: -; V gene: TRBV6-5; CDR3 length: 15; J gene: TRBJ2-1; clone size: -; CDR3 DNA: TGTGCCAGCAGTAAACAGGAGTACGGGTACAATGAGCAGTTCTTC; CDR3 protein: CASSKQEYGYNEQFF
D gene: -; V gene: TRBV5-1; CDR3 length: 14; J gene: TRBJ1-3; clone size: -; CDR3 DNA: TGCGCCAGCAGCTTGGAGGGAATTGGAAACACCATATATTTT; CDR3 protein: CASSLEGIGNTIYF
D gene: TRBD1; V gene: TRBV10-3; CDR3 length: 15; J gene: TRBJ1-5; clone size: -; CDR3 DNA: TGTGCCATCAGTGACCGGGACAGGGGTTCTCAGCCCCAGCATTTT; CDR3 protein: CAISDRDRGSQPQHF
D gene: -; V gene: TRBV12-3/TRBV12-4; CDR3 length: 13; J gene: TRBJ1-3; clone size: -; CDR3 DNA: TGTGCCAGCAGTTTAGGGGTTGGAAACACCATATATTTT; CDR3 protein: CASSLGVGNTIYF
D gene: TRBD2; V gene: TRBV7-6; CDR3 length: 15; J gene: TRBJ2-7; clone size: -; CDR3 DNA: TGTGCCAGCAGCTCCGGACTAGCGGGGAGGTACGAGCAGTACTTC; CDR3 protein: CASSSGLAGRYEQYF